These 18 T cell receptor beta chains were sequenced from one sample in a study of vaccination effects on CD4 cells after COVID-19. Antigen-specific CD4+ T cells were expanded (with viral peptide pools) by the ViraFEST assay ahead of sequencing. The culture ran for about eleven days before CD4+ T cells were isolated. This individual tested PCR-positive for SARS-CoV-2 infection between March and December 2020. TCRdb's table, derived via immunoSEQ multiplex PCR, lists solely in-frame clones and lacks some. The table includes tens of thousands of clones, about 78% detected once. Which antigens these TCRs recognize remains unknown. Sequences were derived from CD4+ T cells from PBMCs cultured with HCoV-NL63 spike peptides, sampled before COVID-19 vaccination. The receptors come from a human donor who had a prior SARS-CoV-2 infection.

The J gene is TRBJ1-1, the V gene TRBV21-1. TRBV21-1 is a pseudogene. CDR3 length: 20 residues. For the CDR3, the DNA is TGTGCCAGCAGCAAAGAGTGTCACACCCCTTTTTTCTTTCGGCCCACTGAAGCTTTCTTT. Its translation: CASSKECHTPFFFRPTEAFF.

The chain combines TRBV9 with TRBJ2-3, with 7 bases aligning to TRBD1. The CDR3 spans 19 residues. Germline CDR1 is SGDLS and CDR2 is YYNGEE. The junction had 23 bases not matched to a gene; V was cut back by 4 bases and J by 6 bases. CDR3 loop: CASSFRSPTGTVAADTQYF. As DNA, the CDR3 is TGTGCCAGCAGCTTTCGCTCCCCCACCGGGACAGTGGCGGCGGATACGCAGTATTTT.

This clone has a single count. The chain combines TRBV30 with TRBJ2-5; TRBD2 is a possible D gene (6 bases). The germline gives CDR1 GTSNPN, CDR2 SVGIG (reference sequence). The CDR3 runs to 14 residues. V was shortened by 1 base and J by 8 bases, with 17 bases between the two germline ends. This CDR3 is CAWSEVIAVRTQYF. CDR3 DNA sequence: TGTGCCTGGAGTGAGGTGATAGCGGTGCGCACCCAGTACTTC.

This clone was observed a handful of times. The genes are TRBV6-1 and TRBJ1-2; 9 bases fit TRBD1. The germline V gene has CDR1 MNHNS and CDR2 SASEGT. V gave up 4 bases and J gave up 4 bases; unmatched junction bases: 10. The CDR3 has 16 residues. CDR3 residues: CASSVLPGQGSYGYTF. DNA for the CDR3: TGTGCCAGCAGTGTCTTACCGGGACAGGGCAGCTATGGCTACACCTTC.

This clone was seen more than once but under ten times. The chain couples TRBV20-1 to TRBJ2-6; TRBD2 matches 11 bases. Germline V gene lookup returns CDR1 DFQATT and CDR2 SNEGSKA (reference sequence). With V trimmed by 3 bases and J by 3 bases, 4 bases remained unmatched. The CDR3 covers 16 residues. CDR3 sequence: CSASLLAGVGANVLTF. The CDR3 coding sequence is TGCAGTGCTAGTCTACTAGCGGGGGTTGGGGCCAACGTCCTGACTTTC.

CDR3 DNA sequence: TGTGCCAGCAGCTTAAGGGCTTGGGTCCCCTTGGACGGCATGAGCGTCTCTGGGGCCAACGTCCTGACTTTC. Translated, it gives CASSLRAWVPLDGMSVSGANVLTF. The chain recombines TRBV7-3 with TRBJ2-6; D call uncertain. V gave up 1 base and J gave up 0 bases, with 31 bases separating them. This CDR3 is 24 amino acids long. Germline lookup yields CDR1 SGHTA and CDR2 FQGTGA.

The J gene is TRBJ2-5, the V gene TRBV5-4; D remains unclear. This CDR3 spans 15 amino acids. CDR1 SGHNT and CDR2 YYREEE come from the germline V gene (reference sequence). With 4 bases removed from V and 7 bases from J, the gap between germline ends came to 20 bases. CDR3 bases: TGTGCCAGCAGCAACAGAGCAGCCAACCTAGGGACCCAGTACTTC. This sequence encodes CASSNRAANLGTQYF.

This clone was found once. V gene TRBV3-1 (or the pseudogene TRBV3-2) combines with J gene TRBJ2-7; 10 nucleotides match TRBD2. Germline V gene lookup returns CDR1 LGHDT and CDR2 YNNKEL (reference sequence). The CDR3 extends over 20 amino acids. After removal of 8 bases from V and 1 base from J, the junction contained 23 bases not matched to a gene. The CDR3 sequence: CASRSVGPSGSSAWSYEQYF. DNA of the CDR3: TGTGCCAGCCGATCCGTCGGGCCTAGCGGGAGCTCGGCTTGGTCCTACGAGCAGTACTTC.

The rearrangement joins TRBV3-1 (or the pseudogene TRBV3-2) to TRBJ2-7; D unclear. Germline V lookup: CDR1 LGHDT, CDR2 YNNKEL (reference sequence). V lost 0 bases to trimming and J lost 4 bases, with 7 bases between them. The CDR3 has 13 amino acids. Here the CDR3 reads CASSQEWGYEQYF. CDR3 sequence (DNA): TGTGCCAGCAGCCAAGAATGGGGTTACGAGCAGTACTTC.

The chain employs TRBV6-6 and TRBJ2-1; tentative D call: TRBD2 (6 bases). Germline values: CDR1 MNHNY, CDR2 SVGAGI (reference sequence). V lost 5 bases and J lost 0, with 23 bases in between. The CDR3 is made up of 19 amino acids. In DNA form, the CDR3 reads TGTGCCAGCAGTCTACTGCTGGGGGACTCACGGAGCTCCTACAATGAGCAGTTCTTC. Its protein product is CASSLLLGDSRSSYNEQFF.

CDR3: CASSQGGWEQHNEQFF. The CDR3 bases are TGTGCCAGCAGCCAAGGAGGGTGGGAACAACACAATGAGCAGTTCTTC. V is TRBV14 and J is TRBJ2-1; the D gene is possibly TRBD2 (5 bases). Germline CDR1 reads SGHDN; CDR2 reads FVKESK. V dropped 1 base and J dropped 5 bases, with 15 bases sitting between them. The length of the CDR3 is 16 residues.

The rearrangement links TRBV15 to TRBJ1-2; 7 nucleotides match TRBD1. Trimming cost V 0 bases and J 5 bases; bases outside gene matches: 6. This CDR3 has 15 amino acids. Germline V gene sequence: CDR1 LNHNV, CDR2 YYDKDF (reference sequence). For the CDR3, the DNA is TGTGCCACCAGCAGAGATGGGGCAGGGGGATATGGCTACACCTTC. This codes for CATSRDGAGGYGYTF.

This clone was seen just once. This chain uses TRBV5-1 with TRBJ2-7, with D tentatively TRBD2 (5 bases). CDR1 and CDR2 (germline): SGHRS, YFSETQ. CDR3 length equals 15 residues. Deletions cut 1 base from V and 0 bases from J, with 11 bases between. The CDR3 bases are TGCGCCAGCAGCTTGTTAACGGGAAGCTCCTACGAGCAGTACTTC. Protein: CASSLLTGSSYEQYF. Full variable domain (missing parts from reference TRBV5-1 and TRBJ2-7): KAGVTQTPRYLIKTRGQQVTLSCSPISGHRSVSWYQQTPGQGLQFLFEYFSETQRNKGNFPGRFSGRQFSNSRSEMNVSTLELGDSALYLCASSLLTGSSYEQYFGPGTRLTVT.

This chain joins TRBV5-1 and TRBJ2-2; D may match TRBD1 or TRBD2 (5 bases each). The CDR3 runs to 14 residues. V was trimmed by 0 bases and J by 6 bases, leaving 9 bases between them. The germline CDR1 and CDR2 sequences are SGHRS and YFSETQ. The CDR3 spells CASSLGLGAGELFF. CDR3 nucleotides: TGCGCCAGCAGCTTGGGTTTGGGGGCCGGGGAGCTGTTTTTT. Variable domain in full (rest from reference TRBV5-1 and TRBJ2-2): KAGVTQTPRYLIKTRGQQVTLSCSPISGHRSVSWYQQTPGQGLQFLFEYFSETQRNKGNFPGRFSGRQFSNSRSEMNVSTLELGDSALYLCASSLGLGAGELFFGEGSRLTVL.

The genes are TRBV30 and TRBJ1-5, with D possibly TRBD1 on 5 matching bases. Trimming removed 3 bases at V and 0 bases at J, with 6 bases between. This CDR3 region has 13 residues. Per the germline V gene, CDR1 is GTSNPN and CDR2 is SVGIG (reference sequence). The CDR3, as DNA: TGTGCCTGGAGCGGGGGTAGCAATCAGCCCCAGCATTTT. The encoded protein is CAWSGGSNQPQHF.

This chain uses TRBV6-6 with TRBJ1-2; D remains unclear. The length of the CDR3 is 12 residues. CDR1 is MNHNY and CDR2 is SVGAGI in the germline V gene (reference sequence). Between the trimmed V and J ends, which lost 4 bases and 8 bases, there was a span of 11 bases. The CDR3 loop is CASSWQTWGYTF. In DNA, the CDR3 is TGTGCCAGCAGTTGGCAAACCTGGGGCTACACCTTC.

This chain links TRBV5-5 with TRBJ2-4; no clear D gene. Germline loops: CDR1 SGHKS, CDR2 YYEKEE (reference sequence). Trimming pared 2 bases from V and 0 bases from J, leaving 15 bases between. There are 17 residues in the CDR3. DNA of the CDR3: TGTGCCAGCAGCTTTAGGTCCGGTCCCCTAGCCAAAAACATTCAGTACTTC. This codes for CASSFRSGPLAKNIQYF.

The CDR3 loop reads CASSLIGGGADTQYF. The CDR3 nucleotides are TGTGCCAGCAGCTTAATCGGGGGGGGTGCAGATACGCAGTATTTT. The V and J genes are TRBV7-3 and TRBJ2-3; TRBD2 agrees at 8 bases. V was pared by 1 base and J by 4 bases, with 4 bases of the junction left unmatched. Per germline, CDR1 SGHTA and CDR2 FQGTGA. CDR3 length equals 15 residues. Full variable domain (outside the CDR3, taken from reference TRBV7-3 and TRBJ2-3): GAGVSQTPSNKVTEKGKYVELRCDPISGHTALYWYRQSLGQGPEFLIYFQGTGAADDSGLPNDRFFAVRPEGSVSTLKIQRTERGDSAVYLCASSLIGGGADTQYFGPGTRLTVL.